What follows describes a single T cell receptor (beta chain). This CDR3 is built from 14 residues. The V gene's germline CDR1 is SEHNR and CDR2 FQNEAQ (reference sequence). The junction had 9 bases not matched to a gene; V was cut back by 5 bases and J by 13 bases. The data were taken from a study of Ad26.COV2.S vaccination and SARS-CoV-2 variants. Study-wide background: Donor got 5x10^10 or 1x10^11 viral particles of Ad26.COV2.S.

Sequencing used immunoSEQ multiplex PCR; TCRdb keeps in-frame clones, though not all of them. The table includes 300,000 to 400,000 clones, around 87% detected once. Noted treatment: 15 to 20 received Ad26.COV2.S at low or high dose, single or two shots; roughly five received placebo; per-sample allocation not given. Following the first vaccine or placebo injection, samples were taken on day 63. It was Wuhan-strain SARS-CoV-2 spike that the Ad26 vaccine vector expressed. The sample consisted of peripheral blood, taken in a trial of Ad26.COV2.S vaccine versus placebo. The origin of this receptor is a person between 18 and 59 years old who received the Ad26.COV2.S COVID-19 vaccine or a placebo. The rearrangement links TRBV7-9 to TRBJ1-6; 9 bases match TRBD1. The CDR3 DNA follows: TGTGCCAGCAGCCCCGGACAGGGGAAGGCGCCCCTCCACTTT. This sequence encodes CASSPGQGKAPLHF.